This T cell receptor (beta chain) came from a study of T cells in Graves' hyperthyroidism and ophthalmopathy. Overall study results and limits: Model output signaled ophthalmopathy a median approximately 6 months ahead of onset.

About this clonotype itself: Its antigen remains unknown.

This CDR3 is built from 15 residues. The germline V gene has CDR1 WNHNN and CDR2 SYGVQD (reference sequence). J gave up 0 bases and V 4 bases, and 5 bases lay outside the gene matches. Among the patients, aged 18 to 65, hyperthyroidism was newly diagnosed and had lasted under 2 months. More than 9.5 ml fresh peripheral blood yielded the PBMCs. The CDR3 regions of TCR beta were amplified from RNA transcripts. In the first-round RT-PCR of the TCR CDR3, the HTBI primer set was used. TCRdb redid the calling of the multiplex PCR reads with MiXCR, one entry per CDR3 protein. This table has hundreds of thousands of distinct CDR3 sequences, less than 15% appearing once.

The sequence came from a woman between 18 and 29 years old with Graves' hyperthyroidism. The sequencing input was blood. J is TRBJ2-7 and V is TRBV10-1, with 8 bases lining up with TRBD2. CDR3: CASSGTSPSSYEQYF. The CDR3, as DNA: TGCGCCAGCAGTGGGACTAGCCCGAGCTCCTACGAGCAGTACTTC.